Following are 32 T cell receptor beta chains from one sample sequenced in a study of human T cells and chemical hapten exposure. TCRdb re-called the RACE reads through MiXCR, storing one row per CDR3 protein. The sample has 50,000 to 60,000 distinct CDR3 sequences; roughly 12% are singletons. As to time point: patch test 3, about 24 weeks after DPC sensitization. The treatment is: therapeutic diphenylcyclopropenone sensitization with weekly scalp DPC. The sequenced sample was whole blood, obtained in connection with sensitization to the hapten diphenylcyclopropenone (DPC). These receptors all stem from a man younger than 45 with alopecia areata. Some clones in this sample may be carry-over from other donors' samples.

The chain combines TRBV2 with TRBJ2-3, with D uncertain. V dropped 8 bases and J dropped 6 bases, with 12 bases sitting between them. CDR1 is SNHLY and CDR2 is FYNNEI in the germline V gene. CDR3 length: 12 residues. The CDR3 DNA is TGTGCCAGCCGGCCCGTTGCCGATACGCAGTATTTT. Its translation: CASRPVADTQYF.

This rearrangement joins TRBV19 to TRBJ1-5, with 7 bases identical to TRBD1. The CDR3 loop spans 14 amino acids. Per germline, CDR1 LNHDA and CDR2 SQIVND (reference sequence). Losses at the gene ends were 6 bases for V and 7 bases for J; bases not matched to a gene: 9. CDR3 loop: CASSTDRFMQPQHF. The DNA of the CDR3 is TGTGCCAGTAGCACGGACAGGTTTATGCAGCCCCAGCATTTT.

This clonotype has ten or more counts. The chain links TRBV11-2 to TRBJ2-3; the D gene is possibly TRBD2 (6 bases). Germline loops: CDR1 SGHAT, CDR2 FQNNGV. This CDR3 region has 15 residues. With 2 bases removed from V and 6 bases from J, the gap between germline ends came to 15 bases. The CDR3 DNA follows: TGTGCCAGCAGCTTACGGAAGGGCGGGGAGGATACGCAGTATTTT. Residues: CASSLRKGGEDTQYF.

This clonotype was counted between two and nine times. The CDR3: CASSTHRDSSEAFF. The CDR3 DNA sequence: TGTGCCAGCAGCACCCACCGGGACAGTAGCGAAGCTTTCTTT. V gene TRBV7-3 combines with J gene TRBJ1-1, with 7 bases matching TRBD1. Germline V gene lookup returns CDR1 SGHTA and CDR2 FQGTGA. The junction had 11 bases not matched to a gene; V was cut back by 5 bases and J by 8 bases. The CDR3 has 14 amino acids.

The gene calls are TRBV5-1 and TRBJ1-1; 7 positions agree with TRBD1. CDR3 length: 16 amino acids. The V segment lost 5 bases and the J segment 1 base; nucleotides outside the gene matches: 11. CDR1 is SGHRS, CDR2 YFSETQ, per germline. Here the CDR3 reads CASRVADGQENTEAFF. CDR3 nucleotide sequence: TGCGCCAGCAGGGTGGCGGATGGACAGGAGAACACTGAAGCTTTCTTT.

This clonotype was observed a single time. The chain is built from TRBV5-1 and TRBJ2-5, with TRBD2 as a possible D gene (6 bases). The germline V gene encodes CDR1 SGHRS and CDR2 YFSETQ. With 2 bases removed from V and 5 bases from J, the gap between germline ends came to 13 bases. The CDR3 runs to 14 residues. The CDR3 region is CASSFGTASETQYF. The DNA for the CDR3 is TGCGCCAGCAGCTTCGGGACTGCCTCGGAGACCCAGTACTTC.

This clonotype was seen only a few times. The V gene is TRBV28, the J gene TRBJ2-3; D may be TRBD2 (5 bases). Per the germline V gene, CDR1 is MDHEN and CDR2 is SYDVKM. The CDR3 covers 15 residues. V lost 2 bases and J 6 bases, leaving 15 bases between the germline ends. The CDR3 DNA sequence: TGTGCCAGCAGTTTACAAGGTGCCGGGGAGGATACGCAGTATTTT. It codes for CASSLQGAGEDTQYF.

By frequency in the sample, this clonotype is medium-sized. The chain links TRBV4-3 to TRBJ2-7, with a weak D call TRBD1 (6 bases). Germline CDR1 LGHNA, CDR2 YSLEER. Trimming took 0 bases from V and 6 from J, leaving 9 bases between them. The CDR3 has 13 amino acids. CDR3 residues: CASSQDRGPEQYF. DNA for the CDR3: TGCGCCAGCAGCCAAGACAGGGGTCCCGAGCAGTACTTC.

This clonotype occurred a few times. The genes are TRBV29-1 and TRBJ2-3; 8 bases fit TRBD1. The V gene end was trimmed by 1 base and the J gene end by 2 bases; junction bases not matched to a gene: 8. Per the germline V gene, CDR1 is SQVTM and CDR2 is ANQGSEA. The CDR3 has 16 amino acids. CDR3 residues: CSVEGVGQATTDTQYF. In nucleotides, the CDR3 is TGCAGCGTTGAAGGAGTGGGACAGGCGACCACAGATACGCAGTATTTT.

This clonotype was observed at least ten times. This rearrangement joins TRBV7-3 to TRBJ2-5, with 10 bases fitting TRBD2. CDR1 is SGHTA and CDR2 is FQGTGA in the germline V gene. With 1 base clipped from V and 5 bases from J, the junction kept 7 bases outside the gene matches. CDR3 length: 16 amino acids. The CDR3 DNA follows: TGTGCCAGCAGCTTAAGTGCTAGCGGGGGTCAGGAGACCCAGTACTTC. It codes for CASSLSASGGQETQYF.

The V and J genes are TRBV12-3 or TRBV12-4 and TRBJ2-6; 11 nucleotides line up with TRBD1. V gave up 2 bases and J gave up 2 bases; unmatched junction bases: 8. This CDR3 comprises 19 residues. CDR3 in amino acids: CASSLRRTGGQAGANVLTF. In nucleotides, the CDR3 is TGTGCCAGCAGTTTAAGGAGGACAGGGGGCCAGGCTGGGGCCAACGTCCTGACTTTC.

This clonotype was counted many times. This chain joins TRBV3-1 and TRBJ2-5; no clear D. The V gene's germline CDR1 is LGHDT and CDR2 YNNKEL (reference sequence). The V and J ends lost 3 bases and 0 bases respectively, with 2 bases between them. CDR3 size: 12 residues. The CDR3: CASSQDQETQYF. CDR3 coding DNA: TGTGCCAGCAGCCAGGACCAAGAGACCCAGTACTTC.

CDR3 residues: CASSSMGPNTEAFF. Written as DNA, the CDR3 is TGTGCCAGCAGCTCCATGGGACCGAACACTGAAGCTTTCTTT. The chain has TRBV7-3 and TRBJ1-1, with D perhaps TRBD1 (5 bases). V was clipped by 4 bases and J by 1 base, with 10 bases between them. Per germline, CDR1 SGHTA and CDR2 FQGTGA. The CDR3 contains 14 residues.

This clonotype has a count of ten or more. This chain joins TRBV6-1 and TRBJ1-6, with D tentatively TRBD1 (5 bases). Between the trimmed V and J ends, which lost 4 bases and 0 bases, there was a span of 13 bases. Germline V lookup: CDR1 MNHNS, CDR2 SASEGT. The CDR3 has 17 residues. CDR3 coding DNA: TGTGCCAGCAGTGCGGCAGGGCCGGGCTCCTATAATTCACCCCTCCACTTT. It translates to CASSAAGPGSYNSPLHF.

In nucleotides, the CDR3 is TGTGCCAGCAGCGCCTCACCCGGGACAGTCTACGAGCAGTACTTC. It encodes CASSASPGTVYEQYF. This chain joins TRBV9 and TRBJ2-7; 7 nucleotides agree with TRBD1. Germline V lookup: CDR1 SGDLS, CDR2 YYNGEE. V trimming: 3 bases; J trimming: 3 bases; junction bases outside the gene matches: 9. This CDR3 has 15 residues.

This clonotype showed up many times. This rearrangement joins TRBV20-1 to TRBJ1-2; no definite D call. V was pared by 5 bases and J by 3 bases, with 19 bases between. Germline-derived CDR1 and CDR2 are DFQATT and SNEGSKA (reference sequence). The CDR3 has 15 amino acids. CDR3 protein: CSAGQSQRLDYGYTF. DNA of the CDR3: TGCAGTGCTGGGCAGAGTCAACGATTAGACTATGGCTACACCTTC.

About this clonotype: A much larger clone is a single base away; this may be a read error. This chain links TRBV4-3 with TRBJ2-5, with 8 bases identical to TRBD2. CDR1 and CDR2 (germline): LGHNA, YSLEER. CDR3 size: 15 residues. Unmatched junction bases numbered 9, after V lost 0 bases and J lost 9 bases. The CDR3 loop reads CASSQDRGGFVPQYF. CDR3 nucleotide sequence: TGCGCCAGCAGCCAAGATCGGGGGGGCTTTGTTCCCCAGTACTTC.

The J gene is TRBJ1-2, the V gene TRBV19, with 8 bases aligning to TRBD1. CDR1 and CDR2 from the germline V gene are LNHDA and SQIVND (reference sequence). The CDR3 runs to 14 residues. J lost 3 bases, V lost 7 bases, and 7 bases had no gene match. In nucleotides, the CDR3 is TGTGCCAGTACCCCTCAGGGGGCCTACTATGGCTACACCTTC. Translated, it gives CASTPQGAYYGYTF.

This clonotype was recorded many times. The chain couples TRBV7-6 to TRBJ1-5; D call uncertain. This CDR3 region has 15 residues. Between the trimmed V and J ends, which lost 5 bases and 2 bases, there was a span of 13 bases. CDR1 and CDR2 (germline): SGHVS, FNYEAQ. The DNA of the CDR3 is TGTGCCAGCAGCCCCCGTCTCTACGGCAATCAGCCCCAGCATTTT. Its protein is CASSPRLYGNQPQHF.

The chain combines TRBV14 with TRBJ2-2, with D uncertain. The CDR3 length is 13 residues. Germline V gene data show CDR1 as SGHDN and CDR2 as FVKESK. V dropped 4 bases and J dropped 7 bases, with 10 bases sitting between them. The CDR3: CASSPRTVGELFF. The DNA of the CDR3 is TGTGCCAGCAGCCCCAGGACCGTCGGGGAGCTGTTTTTT.

V gene TRBV15 combines with J gene TRBJ2-1; 9 bases agree with TRBD2. There are 14 residues in the CDR3. J was trimmed by 4 bases and V by 4 bases; bases with no gene match: 2. Germline CDR1 is LNHNV and CDR2 is YYDKDF (reference sequence). In DNA, the CDR3 is TGTGCCACCAGCACTAGCGGGATTTACAATGAGCAGTTCTTC. Protein: CATSTSGIYNEQFF.

This chain connects TRBV6-1 to TRBJ1-4; the match to TRBD1 covers 7 bases. V shed 3 bases and J 4 bases; nucleotides not matched to a gene: 2. Germline V gene sequence: CDR1 MNHNS, CDR2 SASEGT. The CDR3 is 14 residues long. This chain's CDR3 is CASSETGLNEKLFF. DNA of the CDR3: TGTGCCAGCAGTGAGACAGGGCTTAATGAAAAACTGTTTTTT.

This clonotype was counted at least ten times. The rearrangement joins TRBV7-8 to TRBJ1-2, with a weak D call TRBD1 (5 bases). Germline V gene sequence: CDR1 SGHVS, CDR2 FQNEAQ. V was shortened by 2 bases and J by 5 bases, with 12 bases between the two germline ends. CDR3 length: 14 amino acids. The DNA of the CDR3 is TGTGCCAGCAGCTTAAACGCTCAGGGATATGGCTACACCTTC. This encodes CASSLNAQGYGYTF.

This clonotype was detected ten times or more. The rearrangement joins TRBV14 to TRBJ2-7; D gene uncertain. Germline V gives CDR1 SGHDN, CDR2 FVKESK. The V gene lost 3 bases and the J gene lost 5 bases, with 17 bases spanning the gap. This CDR3 contains 15 residues. As DNA, the CDR3 is TGTGCCAGCAGCCATATAGGGTCCCCCTTCCACGAGCAGTACTTC. Amino acids: CASSHIGSPFHEQYF.

This clonotype showed up just a few times. The chain uses TRBV21-1 and TRBJ2-7; the D call of TRBD1 is as the table states it, not checked on the DNA. TRBV21-1 is classified as a pseudogene. The CDR3 is made up of 19 amino acids. This CDR3 is CASSKYPSNDRQSSYEQYF. The CDR3, as DNA: TGTGCCAGCAGCAAATACCCCTCAAACGATAGGCAGAGCTCCTACGAGCAGTACTTC.

This clonotype was seen repeatedly, ten times or more. The V and J genes are TRBV28 and TRBJ2-7; the D gene is possibly TRBD2 (6 bases). Germline-derived CDR1 and CDR2 are MDHEN and SYDVKM. V lost 6 bases and J lost 4, with 10 bases in between. The CDR3 totals 12 residues. The CDR3 sequence is CASSIRGYEQYF. The CDR3 region has the DNA TGTGCCAGCAGCATCCGGGGGTACGAGCAGTACTTC.

This clonotype has more than one count but fewer than ten. The rearrangement uses TRBV28 and TRBJ2-1, with D maybe TRBD2 (6 bases). The V and J ends lost 7 bases and 8 bases respectively, with 21 bases between them. CDR3 length: 15 amino acids. From germline, CDR1 is MDHEN and CDR2 SYDVKM. The CDR3 nucleotides are TGTGCCAGCATTCCCGGGACTTCCTCTATCGATGAGCAGTTCTTC. Protein product: CASIPGTSSIDEQFF.

J is TRBJ1-2 and V is TRBV7-9; 9 bases line up with TRBD1. After removal of 3 bases from V and 4 bases from J, the junction contained 6 bases not matched to a gene. CDR1 and CDR2 from the germline V gene are SEHNR and FQNEAQ (reference sequence). The CDR3 runs 15 residues. CDR3 region: CASSLGTGMSYGYTF. The DNA of the CDR3 is TGTGCCAGCAGCTTGGGGACAGGGATGTCCTATGGCTACACCTTC.

The genes are TRBV5-4 and TRBJ2-3; 13 bases are a match to TRBD2. This CDR3 region has 16 residues. The germline gives CDR1 SGHNT, CDR2 YYREEE (reference sequence). V lost 4 bases, J lost 6 bases, and 8 bases stayed unmatched. The CDR3 DNA reads TGTGCCAGCAGCCCAGGGACTAGCGGGGTGCGGGATACGCAGTATTTT. It yields the protein CASSPGTSGVRDTQYF. Together with reference TRBV5-4 and TRBJ2-3, the CDR3 gives the full variable domain: ETGVTQSPTHLIKTRGQQVTLRCSSQSGHNTVSWYQQALGQGPQFIFQYYREEENGRGNFPPRFSGLQFPNYSSELNVNALELDDSALYLCASSPGTSGVRDTQYFGPGTRLTVL.

This clonotype has only a few counts. V and J are TRBV6-1 and TRBJ1-5, with no clear D. The CDR3 consists of 13 residues. The V end lost 7 bases, the J end lost 6 bases, and 13 bases lay between the germline ends. Germline-derived CDR1 and CDR2 are MNHNS and SASEGT. CDR3 nucleotide sequence: TGTGCCAGCACCCCGGCGGGAGCTCAGCCCCAGCATTTT. Translating gives CASTPAGAQPQHF.

Many counts were recorded for this clonotype. V usage is TRBV18 and J usage is TRBJ2-2; D gene ambiguous. Germline V gene sequence: CDR1 KGHSH, CDR2 LQKENI. The CDR3 runs to 12 residues. V was pared by 2 bases and J by 4 bases, with 2 bases between. This CDR3 reads CASSPITGELFF. DNA of the CDR3: TGTGCCAGCTCACCAATCACCGGGGAGCTGTTTTTT.

This clonotype has a count of ten or more. The CDR3 reads CASSPGTGYWPEKLFF. In DNA, the CDR3 is TGTGCCAGCAGTCCCGGGACAGGGTACTGGCCTGAAAAACTGTTTTTT. The chain links TRBV3-1 to TRBJ1-4, with 9 positions matching TRBD1. Germline V gene sequence: CDR1 LGHDT, CDR2 YNNKEL (reference sequence). V lost 6 bases and J lost 7; bases outside the gene matches: 12. This CDR3 spans 16 amino acids.